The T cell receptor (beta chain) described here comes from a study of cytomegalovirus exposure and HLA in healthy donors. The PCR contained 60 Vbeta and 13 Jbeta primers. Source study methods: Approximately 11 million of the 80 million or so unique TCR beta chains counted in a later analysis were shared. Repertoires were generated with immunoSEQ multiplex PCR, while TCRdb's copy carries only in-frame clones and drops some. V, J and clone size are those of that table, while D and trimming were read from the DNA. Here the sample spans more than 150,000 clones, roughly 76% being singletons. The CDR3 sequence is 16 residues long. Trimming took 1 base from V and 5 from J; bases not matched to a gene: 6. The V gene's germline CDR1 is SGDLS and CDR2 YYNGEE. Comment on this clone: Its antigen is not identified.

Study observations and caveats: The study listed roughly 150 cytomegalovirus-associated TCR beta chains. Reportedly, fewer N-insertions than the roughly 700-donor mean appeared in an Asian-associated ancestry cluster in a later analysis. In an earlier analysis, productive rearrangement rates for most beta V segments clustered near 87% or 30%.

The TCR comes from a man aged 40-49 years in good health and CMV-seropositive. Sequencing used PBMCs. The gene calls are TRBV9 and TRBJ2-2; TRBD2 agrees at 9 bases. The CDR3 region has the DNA TGTGCCAGCAGCGTACAGGCTAGCGGGGAAACCGGGGAGCTGTTTTTT. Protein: CASSVQASGETGELFF.